This T cell receptor (beta chain) originates from a study of vaccination effects on CD4 cells after COVID-19. This table comes from immunoSEQ multiplex PCR, and its TCRdb copy is limited to in-frame clones, with some not included. The sample has roughly 15,000 clones; 70% are singletons. ViraFEST used viral peptide pools to expand antigen-specific CD4+ T cells before sequencing. CD4+ T cells were isolated after less than 13 days of culture. Participants got two doses of BNT162b2 or mRNA-1273 vaccine. Vaccine recipients lacked prior SARS-CoV-2 infection and had negative nucleocapsid antibodies. At days 3 and 7, half of the medium was exchanged for IL-2 medium. On this clone: Its antigen is unidentified.

Specimen: CD4+ T cells from PBMCs cultured with SARS-CoV-2 spike peptides, collected after COVID-19 vaccination. The TCR was taken from a human donor who received a COVID-19 vaccine.

CDR3 residues: CASSPQVRGANVLTF. DNA of the CDR3: TGTGCCAGCTCCCCTCAGGTTAGGGGGGCCAACGTCCTGACTTTC. The genes are TRBV27 and TRBJ2-6; no reliable D call. This CDR3 has 15 amino acids. Germline V gene sequence: CDR1 MNHEY, CDR2 SMNVEV (reference sequence). Trimming took 8 bases from V and 4 from J, leaving 15 bases between them.